This TCR beta chain was obtained from a study of cytomegalovirus exposure and HLA in healthy donors. The study, taken as a whole, reports: TCR beta V segments were, for the most part, productive about 87% or about 30% of the time in an earlier analysis. V- and J-gene trimming of TCR beta was linked (in a later analysis) to a missense DCLRE1C variant. Per published reports, the classifier diagnosed cytomegalovirus status with high specificity and sensitivity. A few V segments could not be told apart, such as TRBV6-2 and TRBV6-3, and were left out.

A word on this clone: Its antigen is unknown.

Germline CDR1 and CDR2: SGHTA and FQGNSA. V shed 5 bases, J shed 3 bases, and the junction held 7 bases outside the gene matches. This CDR3 is 16 amino acids long. The PCR made use of 60 Vbeta and 13 Jbeta primers. Sequencing was performed with immunoSEQ multiplex PCR; in TCRdb, only in-frame clones are kept and a portion is missing. The sample has about 130,000 clones, around 86% seen once. The sequenced material came from PBMCs. This rearrangement joins TRBV7-2 to TRBJ2-1; 10 positions match TRBD2. The TCR sequence derives from a woman in her forties or fifties in good health and CMV-seropositive. This chain's CDR3 is CASSPVSSGGYNEQFF. The CDR3 DNA is TGTGCCAGCAGCCCCGTCTCTAGCGGGGGCTACAATGAGCAGTTCTTC.